Presented here are 13 T cell receptor beta chains from one specimen sequenced in a study of OX40 agonist ivuxolimab in advanced cancers. Some clones are missing from TCRdb's copy, which holds only in-frame ones; the method was immunoSEQ multiplex PCR. The data contain around 58,000 clones, around 84% of them singletons. Material: CD4+ or CD8+ T cells sorted from blood, obtained in a trial of the OX40 agonist ivuxolimab. These receptors were obtained from an adult with an advanced solid tumor such as melanoma, head and neck, liver or kidney cancer.

The rearrangement uses TRBV30 and TRBJ1-4; 7 bases match TRBD1. The CDR3 contains 13 residues. Germline assignment: CDR1 GTSNPN and CDR2 SVGIG (reference sequence). V shed 7 bases, J shed 6 bases, and the junction held 8 bases outside the gene matches. The CDR3, as DNA: TGTGCCTCCCGACAGGGAGGCGATGAAAAACTGTTTTTT. Translated: CASRQGGDEKLFF.

This rearrangement joins TRBV5-1 to TRBJ2-2, with TRBD1 matching over 8 bases. CDR3 length: 17 amino acids. In germline, CDR1 is SGHRS, CDR2 YFSETQ. V shed 2 bases, J shed 4 bases, and the junction held 10 bases outside the gene matches. The chain's CDR3 is CASSFSPPQGVTGELFF. As DNA, the CDR3 is TGCGCCAGCAGCTTCTCCCCGCCACAGGGGGTCACCGGGGAGCTGTTTTTT.

This clone came up once. The chain has TRBV5-8 and TRBJ2-2, with D perhaps assigned TRBD1 or TRBD2 (5 bases each). The CDR3 contains 15 residues. V dropped 4 bases and J dropped 4 bases, with 14 bases sitting between them. In germline, CDR1 is SGHTS, CDR2 YDEGEE. The CDR3 sequence is CASSRGWVGTGELFF. The CDR3 DNA sequence: TGTGCCAGCAGCCGGGGCTGGGTTGGCACCGGGGAGCTGTTTTTT.

This chain connects TRBV6-4 to TRBJ1-6, with 8 bases that match TRBD1. Trimming at V came to 6 bases and at J to 5 bases, leaving 3 bases not matched to a gene. The CDR3 extends over 14 amino acids. CDR1 and CDR2 from the germline V gene are MRHNA and SNTAGT. The CDR3 protein is CASRQTGDNSPLHF. Written as DNA, the CDR3 is TGTGCCAGCAGGCAGACAGGGGATAATTCACCCCTCCACTTT.

This clone was observed a handful of times. The rearrangement joins TRBV5-4 to TRBJ2-2, with D hard to call. Germline lookup yields CDR1 SGHNT and CDR2 YYREEE (reference sequence). The germline V and J ends were trimmed by 2 bases and 5 bases, with 7 bases remaining between them. CDR3 length equals 13 residues. The CDR3 region is CASSLERTGELFF. DNA for the CDR3: TGTGCCAGCAGCTTAGAAAGGACCGGGGAGCTGTTTTTT.

The chain employs TRBV2 and TRBJ1-2; D uncertain. The germline gives CDR1 SNHLY, CDR2 FYNNEI. V lost 1 base to trimming and J lost 4 bases, with 7 bases between them. The CDR3 is 13 amino acids. The DNA for the CDR3 is TGTGCCAGCAGTGAAGAGGGAATCTATGGCTACACCTTC. It yields the protein CASSEEGIYGYTF.

V is TRBV29-1 and J is TRBJ2-5; D uncertain. The CDR3 totals 11 residues. CDR1 SQVTM and CDR2 ANQGSEA come from the germline V gene. Trimming took off 6 bases at V and 4 bases at J, with 9 bases between the two ends. The CDR3 sequence: CSVDLRETQYF. CDR3 sequence (DNA): TGCAGCGTGGACCTCCGAGAGACCCAGTACTTC.

The chain recombines TRBV7-2 with TRBJ2-1; D gene uncertain. This CDR3 is built from 13 residues. CDR1 and CDR2 from the germline V gene are SGHTA and FQGNSA. V lost 4 bases, J lost 7 bases, and 11 bases lay in between. The CDR3 here is CASSSVPPNEQFF. The CDR3 DNA reads as TGTGCCAGCAGCTCCGTTCCTCCAAATGAGCAGTTCTTC.

This sequence joins TRBV2 and TRBJ1-5; D uncertain. CDR3 length: 15 residues. Trimming took 2 bases from V and 0 from J, leaving 8 bases between them. From germline, CDR1 is SNHLY and CDR2 FYNNEI. The chain's CDR3 is CASSERQISNQPQHF. Written as DNA, the CDR3 is TGTGCCAGCAGTGAACGGCAGATTAGCAATCAGCCCCAGCATTTT.

DNA of the CDR3: TGTGCCAGCTCCCAGGGGGAGGGAGAAAAACTGTTTTTT. This translates into CASSQGEGEKLFF. The rearrangement links TRBV7-9 to TRBJ1-4; 7 bases agree with TRBD1. Germline assignment: CDR1 SEHNR and CDR2 FQNEAQ (reference sequence). The junction had 8 bases not matched to a gene; V was cut back by 8 bases and J by 8 bases. CDR3 length: 13 residues. Full variable domain (rest looked up from reference TRBV7-9 and TRBJ1-4): DTGVSQNPRHKITKRGQNVTFRCDPISEHNRLYWYRQTLGQGPEFLTYFQNEAQLEKSRLLSDRFSAERPKGSFSTLEIQRTEQGDSAMYLCASSQGEGEKLFFGSGTQLSVL.

For the CDR3, the DNA is TGTGCCAGTAGGATCGCACGGACAGGGAACTATGGCTACACCTTC. Translation: CASRIARTGNYGYTF. V gene TRBV19 combines with J gene TRBJ1-2, with 8 bases identical to TRBD1. Germline loops: CDR1 LNHDA, CDR2 SQIVND (reference sequence). This CDR3 spans 15 amino acids. The junction had 8 bases not matched to a gene; V was cut back by 6 bases and J by 2 bases.

This chain links TRBV5-1 with TRBJ2-3; D is unresolved. CDR1 is SGHRS and CDR2 is YFSETQ in the germline V gene. This CDR3 spans 17 amino acids. Trimming stripped 0 bases from V and 2 bases from J, with 16 bases between. The CDR3 is CASSLESDSIPTDTQYF. For the CDR3, the DNA is TGCGCCAGCAGCTTGGAGTCAGATAGTATCCCCACAGATACGCAGTATTTT. Based on the CDR3 plus reference TRBV5-1 and TRBJ2-3, the full variable domain is KAGVTQTPRYLIKTRGQQVTLSCSPISGHRSVSWYQQTPGQGLQFLFEYFSETQRNKGNFPGRFSGRQFSNSRSEMNVSTLELGDSALYLCASSLESDSIPTDTQYFGPGTRLTVL.

The rearrangement joins TRBV5-1 to TRBJ1-4; D uncertain. The V gene's germline CDR1 is SGHRS and CDR2 YFSETQ. V was trimmed by 0 bases and J by 0 bases, leaving 6 bases between them. The CDR3 length is 15 residues. Here the CDR3 reads CASSLEPTTNEKLFF. The DNA of the CDR3 is TGCGCCAGCAGCTTGGAACCCACAACTAATGAAAAACTGTTTTTT.